One TCR beta chain is described in this entry. What it recognizes is unknown. One junction end disagrees with the germline gene, perhaps due to a read error. This entry is derived from a study of T cell repertoires in cytomegalovirus infection. Study information: Both a matching HLA type and CMV infection were indicated by public TCR beta signatures. Findings of the study overall: Dominant in the ex vivo response were TCR beta clonotypes restricted by HLA-C and specific for CMV.

This CDR3 contains 17 residues. Germline loops: CDR1 SGHDN, CDR2 FVKESK. TCRdb reprocessed the reads with MiXCR, giving one entry per CDR3 protein. The data show a few hundred thousand distinct CDR3 sequences, approximately 15% seen once. The genes are TRBV14 and TRBJ2-7; D tentatively reads TRBD1 or TRBD2 (5 bases each). The clonotype was recovered from a human donor in good health (CMV status not recorded). Some clones in this sample may be carry-over from other donors' samples. Material for sequencing was CD8+ T cells from PBMCs. The CDR3 sequence: CVSSQEEGRDGTYEQYF. The CDR3 bases are TGTGTCAGCAGCCAAGAGGAAGGTCGGGACGGAACCTACGAGCAGTACTTC. Based on the CDR3 plus reference TRBV14 and TRBJ2-7, the full variable domain is EAGVTQFPSHSVIEKGQTVTLRCDPISGHDNLYWYRRVMGKEIKFLLHFVKESKQDESGMPNNRFLAERTGGTYSTLKVQPAELEDSGVYFCVSSQEEGRDGTYEQYFGPGTRLTVT.